This TCR beta chain was sequenced for a study of PD-L1 blockade in urothelial cancer. Study details: Atezolizumab therapy began for patients in the mid-2010s, dosed at 1,200 mg intravenously every 3 weeks.

Regarding this clone: The antigen remains undetermined. The same CDR3 also results from other DNA sequences found in this sample.

Time point of the sample: peripheral blood 6 weeks after treatment start. Between 1 and 8 samples per patient were obtained, pretreatment and on-treatment. Regarding the study as a whole: When pretreatment blood TCR clonality was below the median, it predicted better survival.

Each PCR contained spiked-in synthetic TCR analog templates. Assay used: immunoSEQ multiplex PCR; TCRdb lists only in-frame clones, some missing. The sample records approximately 83,000 clones, around 78% being singletons. The clonotype originates from a man between 65 and 79 years old with urothelial cancer. Sequenced here: PBMCs, sampled around atezolizumab (anti-PD-L1) treatment.

This CDR3 is CASSLGELTYEQYF. In nucleotides, the CDR3 is TGTGCCAGCAGCTTAGGGGAGCTTACCTACGAGCAGTACTTC. The rearrangement joins TRBV7-9 to TRBJ2-7; tentative D call: TRBD2 (5 bases). The germline gives CDR1 SEHNR, CDR2 FQNEAQ (reference sequence). Deletions cut 1 base from V and 2 bases from J, with 9 bases between. This CDR3 contains 14 residues.